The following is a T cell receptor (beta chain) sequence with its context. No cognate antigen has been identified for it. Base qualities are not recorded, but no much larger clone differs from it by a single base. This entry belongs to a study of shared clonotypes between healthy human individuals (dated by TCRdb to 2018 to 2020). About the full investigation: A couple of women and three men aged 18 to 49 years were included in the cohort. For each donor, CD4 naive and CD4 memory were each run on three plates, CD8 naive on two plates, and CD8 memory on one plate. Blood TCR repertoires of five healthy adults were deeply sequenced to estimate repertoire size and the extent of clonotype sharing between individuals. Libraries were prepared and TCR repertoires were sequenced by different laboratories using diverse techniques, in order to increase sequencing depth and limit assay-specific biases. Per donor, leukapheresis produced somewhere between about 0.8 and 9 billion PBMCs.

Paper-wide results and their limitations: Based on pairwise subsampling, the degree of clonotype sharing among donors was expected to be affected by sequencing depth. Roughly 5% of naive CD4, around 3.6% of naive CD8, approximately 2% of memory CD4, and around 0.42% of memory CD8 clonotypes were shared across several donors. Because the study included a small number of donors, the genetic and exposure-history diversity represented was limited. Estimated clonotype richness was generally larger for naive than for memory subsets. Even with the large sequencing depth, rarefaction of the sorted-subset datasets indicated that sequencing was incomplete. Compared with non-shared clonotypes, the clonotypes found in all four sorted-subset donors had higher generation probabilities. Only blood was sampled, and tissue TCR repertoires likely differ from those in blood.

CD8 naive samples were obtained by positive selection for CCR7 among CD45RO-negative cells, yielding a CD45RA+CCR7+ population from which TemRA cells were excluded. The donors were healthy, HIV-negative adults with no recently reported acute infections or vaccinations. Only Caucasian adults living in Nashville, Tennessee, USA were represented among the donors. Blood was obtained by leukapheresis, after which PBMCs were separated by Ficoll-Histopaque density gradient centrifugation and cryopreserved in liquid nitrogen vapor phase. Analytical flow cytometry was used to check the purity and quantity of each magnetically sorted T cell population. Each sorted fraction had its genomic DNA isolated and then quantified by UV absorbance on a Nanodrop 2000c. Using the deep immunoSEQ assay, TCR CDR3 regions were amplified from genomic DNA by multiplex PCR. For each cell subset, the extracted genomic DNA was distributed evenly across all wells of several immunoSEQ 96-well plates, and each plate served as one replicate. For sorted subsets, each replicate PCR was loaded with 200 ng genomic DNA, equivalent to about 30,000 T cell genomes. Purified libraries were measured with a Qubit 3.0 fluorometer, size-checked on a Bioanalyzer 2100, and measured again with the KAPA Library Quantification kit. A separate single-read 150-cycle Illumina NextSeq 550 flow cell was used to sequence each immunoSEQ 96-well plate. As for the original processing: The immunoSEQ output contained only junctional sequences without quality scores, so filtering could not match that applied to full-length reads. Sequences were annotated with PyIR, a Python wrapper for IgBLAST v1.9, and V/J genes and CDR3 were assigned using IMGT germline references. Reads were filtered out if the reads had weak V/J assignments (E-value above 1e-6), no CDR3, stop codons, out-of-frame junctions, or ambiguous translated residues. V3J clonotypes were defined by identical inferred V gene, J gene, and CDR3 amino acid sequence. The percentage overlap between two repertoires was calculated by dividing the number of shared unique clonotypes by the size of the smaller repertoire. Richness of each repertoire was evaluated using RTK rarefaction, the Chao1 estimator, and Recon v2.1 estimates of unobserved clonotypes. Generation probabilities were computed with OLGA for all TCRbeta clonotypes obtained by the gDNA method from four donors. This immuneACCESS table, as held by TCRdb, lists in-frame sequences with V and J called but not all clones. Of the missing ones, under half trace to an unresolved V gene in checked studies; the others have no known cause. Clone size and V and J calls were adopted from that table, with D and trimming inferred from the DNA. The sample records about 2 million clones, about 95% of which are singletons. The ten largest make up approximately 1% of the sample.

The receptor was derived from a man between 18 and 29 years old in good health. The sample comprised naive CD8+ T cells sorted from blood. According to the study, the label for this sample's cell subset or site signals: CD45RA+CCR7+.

CDR3 reads: CASSSGPIWETQYF. The nucleotides are TGTGCCAGCAGCTCGGGACCAATCTGGGAGACCCAGTACTTC. The rearrangement joined TRBV7-2 to TRBJ2-5, with the D call tentatively TRBD1 or TRBD2, each fitting 5 bases. From its cysteine to its phenylalanine, the CDR3 spans 14 amino acids. Only CDR3 DNA remains: 42 bases, in frame from the first base. From the germline V gene, CDR1 is SGHTA and CDR2 is FQGNSA. V is reduced by 4 bases and J by 5 bases, leaving a spacing of 14 bases between them.